This is a list of T cell receptor beta chains from one sample in a study of blood T cell repertoires in COVID-19. Some clones are missing from TCRdb's copy, which holds only in-frame ones; the method was immunoSEQ multiplex PCR. This sample has about 280,000 clones; roughly 85% occur once, and the top ten carry about 5.1%. Sequenced input: peripheral blood. These TCRs come from a man aged 45-60 years with active or convalescent COVID-19. The CDR3 runs from the conserved cysteine through the conserved F or W. D genes are given only for firm matches. Rows give clone size only sometimes, using once, few, many, or a class for an expanded clone.

J gene	D gene	clone size	V gene	CDR3 protein	CDR3 DNA
TRBJ2-7	TRBD2	.	TRBV19	CASSIATSGRSEQYF	TGTGCCAGTAGTATAGCGACTAGCGGGAGAAGCGAGCAGTACTTC
TRBJ2-5	.	.	TRBV5-6	CASSLAPSETRETQYF	TGTGCCAGCAGCTTGGCCCCGTCGGAAACGCGGGAGACCCAGTACTTC
TRBJ2-1	.	.	TRBV11-1	CASSPRNGYNEQFF	TGTGCCAGCAGCCCACGGAACGGGTACAATGAGCAGTTCTTC
TRBJ2-7	TRBD2	.	TRBV11-1	CASSLTSAASYEQYF	TGTGCCAGCAGCCTGACTAGCGCCGCATCCTACGAGCAGTACTTC
TRBJ2-5	.	once	TRBV11-2	CASTQSREETQYF	TGTGCCAGCACTCAAAGCAGGGAAGAGACCCAGTACTTC
TRBJ1-2	.	few	TRBV29-1	CSVEDRGEGGYTF	TGCAGCGTTGAAGATAGAGGGGAGGGTGGCTACACCTTC
TRBJ1-5	.	once	TRBV6-1	CASRTRDTKPQHF	TGTGCCAGCAGGACACGGGACACGAAGCCCCAGCATTTT
TRBJ1-4	.	.	TRBV11-2	CASSFPRGTNEKLFF	TGTGCCAGCAGCTTTCCACGAGGCACTAATGAAAAACTGTTTTTT
TRBJ1-6	.	.	TRBV9	CASSVDGEIGSPLHF	TGTGCCAGCAGCGTAGACGGGGAGATAGGTTCACCCCTCCACTTT
TRBJ2-2	.	.	TRBV5-5	CASSSAPGTGELFF	TGTGCCAGCAGCTCGGCCCCAGGGACCGGGGAGCTGTTTTTT
TRBJ2-1	.	.	TRBV30	CAWIQGGNGDEQFF	TGTGCCTGGATTCAAGGGGGAAATGGGGATGAGCAGTTCTTC
TRBJ2-7	TRBD2	.	TRBV4-1	CASSQVGLAGYEQYF	TGCGCCAGCAGCCAAGTGGGACTAGCGGGCTACGAGCAGTACTTC
TRBJ2-1	TRBD2	.	TRBV3-1/TRBV3-2	CASSRQKGLAGVNEQFF	TGTGCCAGCAGCCGGCAGAAGGGACTAGCGGGAGTAAATGAGCAGTTCTTC
TRBJ2-7	TRBD1	.	TRBV7-9	CASSWGQGYEQYF	TGTGCCAGCAGCTGGGGACAGGGCTACGAGCAGTACTTC
TRBJ1-4	TRBD1	.	TRBV6-1	CASSDGQGGEKLFF	TGTGCCAGCAGTGACGGACAGGGTGGGGAAAAACTGTTTTTT
TRBJ2-1	TRBD1	.	TRBV10-3	CAISAEGQKYNEQFF	TGTGCCATCAGCGCAGAGGGACAGAAGTACAATGAGCAGTTCTTC
TRBJ1-6	TRBD1	.	TRBV2	CAGQSDRGGSPLHF	TGTGCCGGCCAATCTGACAGGGGCGGTTCACCCCTCCACTTT
TRBJ1-2	.	.	TRBV6-5	CASGTFILYGYTF	TGTGCCAGTGGCACCTTTATTCTCTATGGCTACACCTTC
TRBJ2-1	TRBD2	.	TRBV7-8	CASSLDLIGTSGSHEQFF	TGTGCCAGCAGCTTAGACCTAATTGGGACTAGCGGGAGTCATGAGCAGTTCTTC
TRBJ2-2	.	few	TRBV19	CASSIWQTGELFF	TGTGCCAGTAGTATTTGGCAAACCGGGGAGCTGTTTTTT
TRBJ2-2	TRBD2	.	TRBV7-2	CASSLGRTSGTGGTGELFF	TGTGCCAGCAGCTTAGGCAGGACTAGCGGGACCGGGGGCACCGGGGAGCTGTTTTTT
TRBJ1-2	.	.	TRBV12-3/TRBV12-4	CASSPTANYGYTF	TGTGCCAGCAGCCCCACTGCAAACTATGGCTACACCTTC
TRBJ2-3	.	.	TRBV11-2	CASSWDSPPTQYF	TGTGCCAGCAGCTGGGACTCGCCGCCTACGCAGTATTTT
TRBJ1-2	.	.	TRBV2	CASTLDGPGGYTF	TGTGCCAGCACCCTGGACGGCCCGGGGGGCTACACCTTC
TRBJ1-4	.	.	TRBV3-1/TRBV3-2	CASSWGSTNEKLFF	TGTGCCAGCAGCTGGGGCTCAACTAATGAAAAACTGTTTTTT
TRBJ1-2	.	.	TRBV6-2/TRBV6-3	CASSDRSPRGYTF	TGTGCCAGCAGCGACAGGAGCCCCAGGGGCTACACCTTC
TRBJ1-6	.	.	TRBV14	CASSLLALGGSPLHF	TGTGCCAGCAGCCTACTTGCCCTAGGTGGTTCACCCCTCCACTTT
TRBJ2-5	.	once	TRBV5-1	CASSQGSKETQYF	TGCGCCAGCAGCCAGGGGTCCAAAGAGACCCAGTACTTC
TRBJ1-6	TRBD1	once	TRBV28	CASSPRQGRHSPLHF	TGTGCCAGCAGCCCCCGACAGGGAAGACATTCACCCCTCCACTTT
TRBJ2-3	TRBD2	once	TRBV19	CASGPPGRAEYF	TGTGCCAGTGGACCCCCCGGGAGGGCGGAGTATTTT
TRBJ2-5	TRBD2	.	TRBV27	CASKGLGTSGLETQYF	TGTGCCAGCAAGGGGCTCGGGACTAGCGGGTTGGAGACCCAGTACTTC
TRBJ2-5	.	.	TRBV6-1	CASRPRVVDQETQYF	TGTGCCAGCAGGCCACGCGTGGTGGACCAAGAGACCCAGTACTTC
TRBJ2-5	TRBD1	once	TRBV28	CASSSGQKETQYF	TGTGCCAGCAGCTCGGGACAGAAAGAGACCCAGTACTTC
TRBJ2-3	TRBD2	.	TRBV9	CASSAQTLAGGTQYF	TGTGCCAGCAGCGCCCAAACCCTAGCGGGCGGTACGCAGTATTTT
TRBJ1-1	.	.	TRBV20-1	CSAVVRREAFF	TGCAGTGCCGTGGTTAGGAGAGAAGCTTTCTTT
TRBJ1-2	.	once	TRBV6-2/TRBV6-3	CASSLFQGYGYTF	TGTGCCAGCAGTTTGTTTCAGGGATATGGCTACACCTTC
TRBJ2-3	TRBD2	.	TRBV20-1	CSASQGLAGNTDTQYF	TGCAGTGCTAGTCAGGGACTAGCGGGAAACACAGATACGCAGTATTTT
TRBJ1-5	.	.	TRBV5-1	CASSFTGQPSQPQHF	TGCGCCAGCAGCTTTACAGGGCAGCCTAGTCAGCCCCAGCATTTT
TRBJ1-5	TRBD1	.	TRBV30	CAWSGQGYQPQHF	TGTGCCTGGAGTGGACAGGGTTATCAGCCCCAGCATTTT
TRBJ2-1	TRBD2	.	TRBV30	CAWSVLAGGDEQFF	TGTGCCTGGAGTGTGCTAGCGGGAGGGGATGAGCAGTTCTTC
TRBJ1-2	TRBD1	.	TRBV6-5	CASRKTGNYGYTF	TGTGCCAGCAGGAAGACAGGGAACTATGGCTACACCTTC
TRBJ1-5	.	.	TRBV3-1/TRBV3-2	CASGGGRPPRSNQPQHF	TGTGCCAGCGGTGGGGGCAGGCCCCCGCGGAGCAATCAGCCCCAGCATTTT
TRBJ2-7	TRBD1	.	TRBV27	CASSLSSGGQVISYEQYF	TGTGCCAGCAGTTTATCGTCAGGGGGACAGGTCATCTCCTACGAGCAGTACTTC
TRBJ1-3	.	.	TRBV21-1	CASKAHRNTIYF	TGTGCCAGCAAAGCTCATAGAAACACCATATATTTT
TRBJ2-2	.	many	TRBV24-1	CATSDLSPGAGELFF	TGTGCCACCAGTGATTTGTCTCCGGGGGCCGGGGAGCTGTTTTTT